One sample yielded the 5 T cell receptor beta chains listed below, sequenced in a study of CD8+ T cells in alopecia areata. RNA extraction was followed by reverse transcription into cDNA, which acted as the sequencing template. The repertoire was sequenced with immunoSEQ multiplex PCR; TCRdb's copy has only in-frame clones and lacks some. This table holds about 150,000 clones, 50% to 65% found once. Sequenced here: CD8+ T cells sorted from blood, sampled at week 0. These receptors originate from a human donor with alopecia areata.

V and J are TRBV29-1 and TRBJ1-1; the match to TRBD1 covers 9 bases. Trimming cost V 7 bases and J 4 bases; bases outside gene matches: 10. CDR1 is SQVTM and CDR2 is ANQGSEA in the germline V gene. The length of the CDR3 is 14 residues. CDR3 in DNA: TGCAGCGACCTTACAGGGGACAGGGTCACTGAAGCTTTCTTT. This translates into CSDLTGDRVTEAFF.

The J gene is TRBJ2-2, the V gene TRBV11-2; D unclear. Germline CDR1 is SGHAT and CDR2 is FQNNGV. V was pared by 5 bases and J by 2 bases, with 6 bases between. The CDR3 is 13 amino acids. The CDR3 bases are TGTGCCAGCAGCGCAGATAACACCGGGGAGCTGTTTTTT. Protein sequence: CASSADNTGELFF.

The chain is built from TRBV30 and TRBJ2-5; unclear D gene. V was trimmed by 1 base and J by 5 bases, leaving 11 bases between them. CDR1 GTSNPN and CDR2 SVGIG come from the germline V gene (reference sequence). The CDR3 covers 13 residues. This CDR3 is CAWSDPSPETQYF. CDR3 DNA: TGTGCCTGGAGTGACCCGTCGCCTGAGACCCAGTACTTC.

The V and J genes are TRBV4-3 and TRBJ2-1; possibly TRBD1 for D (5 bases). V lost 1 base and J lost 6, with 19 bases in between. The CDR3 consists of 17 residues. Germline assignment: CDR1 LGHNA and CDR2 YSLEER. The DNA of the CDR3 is TGCGCCAGCAGCCAAGTCGTATTCAGGGAAGGAACCAATGAGCAGTTCTTC. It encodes CASSQVVFREGTNEQFF.

The CDR3 bases are TGCGCCACCCGCCCGGGTGAAGGGGGTCAAGAGACCCAGTACTTC. Amino acid sequence: CATRPGEGGQETQYF. J is TRBJ2-5 and V is TRBV5-1; a possible D gene is TRBD1 (6 bases). Germline V CDR1 and CDR2: SGHRS, YFSETQ. The CDR3 covers 15 residues. Deletions cut 9 bases from V and 2 bases from J, with 20 bases between.